This TCR beta chain was profiled in a study of regulatory T cells. Patients aged 2 to 39 years had fewer naive and more memory CD4+ and CD8+ T cells. CD4+ cells were sorted into CD25-high CD127-low regulatory cells and CD25-low CD127-high conventional cells. Primers: 52 TRBV forward and 13 TRBJ reverse. TCRdb's copy holds only in-frame clones and misses some; the assay was immunoSEQ multiplex PCR. The data show about 35,000 clones, about 91% seen once. Study findings and constraints: Hydrophobic residues at CDR3 positions 6 and 7 were enriched in conventional CD4+ T cells of CD3G-deficient patients. Regulatory T cells showed the strongest V-J pair restriction and V/J gene skewing among patient repertoires.

About this clone: Its antigen remains unknown.

The CDR3 is made up of 14 amino acids. J gave up 7 bases and V 3 bases, and 7 bases lay outside the gene matches. Germline CDR1 reads KGHSH; CDR2 reads LQKENI. This chain links TRBV18 with TRBJ1-1, with 8 bases lining up with TRBD1. Sequences were obtained from conventional CD4+ T cells sorted from blood. The TCR sequence derives from a person under 35 with CD3G deficiency. The CDR3 region has the DNA TGTGCCAGCTCACCCTTACCCGGACAGGGTGAAGCTTTCTTT. Protein: CASSPLPGQGEAFF.